The T cell receptor (beta chain) described here comes from a study of T-cell memory formation after mild COVID-19. Background on the study: TCR clusters were largely donor specific. Study-level points and caveats: Clones contracting over day 15 to 85 were CD4/CD8 balanced, with later expanders leaning CD4+.

As for this clonotype: Its antigen is still unknown.

TCRdb redid the calling of the 5' RACE reads with MiXCR, one entry per CDR3 protein. The sample has approximately 350,000 distinct CDR3 sequences; 10% to 15% are singletons. Between the trimmed V and J ends, which lost 1 base and 2 bases, there was a span of 9 bases. Germline CDR1 and CDR2: MDHEN and SYDVKM. The CDR3 is made up of 14 amino acids. Sequenced: PBMCs or a T cell subset sorted from them (not recorded which). The genes are TRBV28 and TRBJ2-7, with D uncertain. This sequence originates from a man between 18 and 35 years old who had mild COVID-19 (a few samples of this study predate the infection). Cell type and time point are not known. CDR3 sequence: CASSLFGRTYEQYV. In nucleotides, the CDR3 is TGTGCCAGCAGTTTATTTGGCAGAACCTACGAGCAGTACGTC.